This TCR beta chain was retrieved from a study of regulatory T cells in long-lasting Graves disease. Specified time point: newly diagnosed GD, antithyroid drugs for less than 3 months. Extracted RNA from PBMCs served as the source of the TCR library. To make TCR beta libraries, researchers used iRepertoire HTBI primers and Arm-PCR of CDR3 regions. TCRdb called the multiplex PCR reads again in MiXCR, with one record for every CDR3 protein. The repertoire holds roughly 520,000 distinct CDR3 sequences, 12% seen once, with roughly 8.2% in the top ten. This clonotype was counted ten times or more. This sample also appeared in a second study, on T cells in Graves' hyperthyroidism and ophthalmopathy. That work contributes: Lactation, pregnancy, other autoimmune disease or uncontrolled infection excluded patients. An initial round of RT-PCR targeting the TCR CDR3 relied on the HTBI primer set.

This specimen was peripheral blood mononuclear cells (PBMCs), taken at new diagnosis, from a patient treated with antithyroid drugs. The source of this sequence is a woman aged 25 to 45 with Graves disease.

The CDR3 protein is CATSDRGKIYGYTF. In nucleotides, the CDR3 is TGTGCCACCAGCGACAGGGGGAAGATTTATGGCTACACCTTC. The gene calls are TRBV24-1 and TRBJ1-2; 9 nucleotides align to TRBD1. This CDR3 is built from 14 residues. Germline V gives CDR1 KGHDR, CDR2 SFDVKD. V shed 7 bases and J 5 bases; nucleotides not matched to a gene: 7.